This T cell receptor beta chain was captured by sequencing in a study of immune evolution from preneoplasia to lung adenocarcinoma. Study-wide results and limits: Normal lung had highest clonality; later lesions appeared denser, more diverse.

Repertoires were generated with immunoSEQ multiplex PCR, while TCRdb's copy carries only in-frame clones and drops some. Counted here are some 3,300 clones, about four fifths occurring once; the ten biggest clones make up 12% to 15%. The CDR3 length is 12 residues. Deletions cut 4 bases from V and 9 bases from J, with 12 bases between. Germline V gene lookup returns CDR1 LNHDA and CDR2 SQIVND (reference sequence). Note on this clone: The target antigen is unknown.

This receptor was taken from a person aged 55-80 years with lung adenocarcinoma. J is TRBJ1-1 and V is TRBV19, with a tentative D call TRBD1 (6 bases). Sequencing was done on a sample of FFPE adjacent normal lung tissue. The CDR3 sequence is CASSTAGGQAFF. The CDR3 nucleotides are TGTGCCAGTAGTACGGCGGGGGGGCAAGCTTTCTTT.